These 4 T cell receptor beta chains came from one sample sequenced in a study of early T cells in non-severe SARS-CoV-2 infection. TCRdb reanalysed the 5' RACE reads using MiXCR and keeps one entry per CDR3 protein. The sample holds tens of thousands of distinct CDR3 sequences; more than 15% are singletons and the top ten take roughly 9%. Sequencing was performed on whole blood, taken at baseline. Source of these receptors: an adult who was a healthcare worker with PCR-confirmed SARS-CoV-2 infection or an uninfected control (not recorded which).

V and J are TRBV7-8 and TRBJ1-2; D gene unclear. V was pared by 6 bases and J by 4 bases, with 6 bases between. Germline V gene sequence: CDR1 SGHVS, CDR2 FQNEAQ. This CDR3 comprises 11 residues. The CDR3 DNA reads TGTGCCAGCAGTGAGAGCTATGGCTACACCTTC. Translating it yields CASSESYGYTF.

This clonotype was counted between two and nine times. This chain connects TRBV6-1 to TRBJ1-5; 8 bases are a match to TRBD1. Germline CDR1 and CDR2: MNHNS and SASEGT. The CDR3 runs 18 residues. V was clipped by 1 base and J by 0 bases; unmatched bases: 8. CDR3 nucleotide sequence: TGTGCCAGCAGTGAAGAGGCCAGGGGGCGGTTTAGCAATCAGCCCCAGCATTTT. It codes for CASSEEARGRFSNQPQHF.

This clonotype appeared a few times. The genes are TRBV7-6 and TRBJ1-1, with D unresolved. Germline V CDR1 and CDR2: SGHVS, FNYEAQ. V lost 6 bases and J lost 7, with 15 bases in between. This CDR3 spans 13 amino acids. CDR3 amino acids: CASSLGSAGEAFF. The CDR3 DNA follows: TGTGCCAGCAGTCTAGGGTCCGCGGGTGAAGCTTTCTTT.

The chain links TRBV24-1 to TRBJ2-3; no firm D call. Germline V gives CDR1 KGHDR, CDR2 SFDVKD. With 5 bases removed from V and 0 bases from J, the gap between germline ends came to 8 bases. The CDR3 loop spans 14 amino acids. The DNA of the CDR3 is TGTGCCACCAGTGGAGCGCGCAGCACAGATACGCAGTATTTT. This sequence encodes CATSGARSTDTQYF.